The present TCR beta chain was sequenced within a study of blood T cell repertoires in COVID-19. The V and J ends lost 0 bases and 2 bases, in that order; junction bases with no gene match: 7. Germline V gene data show CDR1 as MRHNA and CDR2 as SNTAGT. The CDR3 extends over 18 amino acids. In Seattle, patients joined the study during active infection and were tracked longitudinally. Data came from immunoSEQ multiplex PCR; TCRdb stores just in-frame clones and leaves some out. In the table there are 500,000 to 600,000 clones, approximately 91% of which are singletons. The chain carries TRBV6-4 and TRBJ2-3, with 11 bases identical to TRBD2. This sequence was found in a woman aged 45-60 years with COVID-19, enrolled during active disease. Sequencing used peripheral blood. This CDR3 reads CASSDSASGGPFTDTQYF. The CDR3 DNA follows: TGTGCCAGCAGTGACTCGGCTAGCGGGGGGCCTTTCACAGATACGCAGTATTTT.